This T cell receptor beta chain was sequenced during a study of CD8+CD57+ T cells in acquired aplastic anemia. Study-wide background: Sorted CD4+ and CD8+ cell DNA averaged roughly 3 ug.

Points from the study as a whole: CD8+ Simpson's diversity did not differ significantly between patients and controls. Around 27 CD8+ CDR3 sequences occurred in both the patients and the controls.

Trimming stripped 5 bases from V and 2 bases from J, with 16 bases between. Germline assignment: CDR1 SGHVS and CDR2 FQNEAQ. CDR3 length: 16 residues. About this clonotype: Its antigen is unidentified.

Genomic DNA acted as the template from which TCR beta VDJ combination and CDR3 sequence profiling were carried out. Each CDR3 protein is one row after TCRdb ran MiXCR on the reads. The sample lists hundreds of thousands of distinct CDR3 sequences; approximately 57% were seen once. Specimen: sorted CD4+, CD8+, or CD8+CD57+ T cells (not recorded which) from PBMCs. This rearrangement joins TRBV7-8 to TRBJ2-1; D is perhaps TRBD1 or TRBD2 (5 bases each). This TCR was recovered from a human donor with severe aplastic anemia or a healthy control (not recorded which). CDR3 sequence (DNA): TGTGCCAGCAGCGGACGGGACGCCAAAACCTACAATGAGCAGTTCTTC. Amino acids: CASSGRDAKTYNEQFF.